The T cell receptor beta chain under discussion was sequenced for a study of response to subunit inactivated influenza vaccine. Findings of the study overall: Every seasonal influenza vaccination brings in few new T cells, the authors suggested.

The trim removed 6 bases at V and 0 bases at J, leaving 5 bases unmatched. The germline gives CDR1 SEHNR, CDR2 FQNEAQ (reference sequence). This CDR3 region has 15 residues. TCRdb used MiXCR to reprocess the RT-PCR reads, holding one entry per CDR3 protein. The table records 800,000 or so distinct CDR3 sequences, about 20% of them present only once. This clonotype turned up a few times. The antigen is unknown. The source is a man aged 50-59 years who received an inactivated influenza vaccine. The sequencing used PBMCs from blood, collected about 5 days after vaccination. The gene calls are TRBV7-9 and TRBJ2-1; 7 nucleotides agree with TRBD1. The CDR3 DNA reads TGTGCCAGCAGGGTCGGGACAGCCTCCTACAATGAGCAGTTCTTC. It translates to CASRVGTASYNEQFF. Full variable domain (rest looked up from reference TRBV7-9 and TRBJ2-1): DTGVSQNPRHKITKRGQNVTFRCDPISEHNRLYWYRQTLGQGPEFLTYFQNEAQLEKSRLLSDRFSAERPKGSFSTLEIQRTEQGDSAMYLCASRVGTASYNEQFFGPGTRLTVL.